The 6 T cell receptor beta chains given below trace back to one sample, sequenced in a study of blood T cell repertoires in COVID-19 (dated by TCRdb to the early 2020s). The library was obtained by the immunoSEQ multiplex PCR assay. TCRdb holds this immuneACCESS table with in-frame rearrangements only. Some clones are missing; in checked studies, unresolved V genes explain under half, and the rest has no known cause. Present in this sample are roughly 92,000 clones, about nine tenths of which were seen just once. The top ten hold around 5.1% of the sample. The sample consisted of peripheral blood. All receptors come from a man aged 45-60 years with acute or convalescent COVID-19.

The chain combines TRBV27 with TRBJ2-3; D possibly corresponds to TRBD1 (7 bases). CDR1 and CDR2 (germline): MNHEY, SMNVEV (reference sequence). CDR3 length equals 15 residues. V lost 6 bases to trimming and J lost 0 bases, with 13 bases between them. The CDR3 reads CASRTRGLSTDTQYF. CDR3 nucleotides: TGTGCCAGCAGGACTAGGGGGCTCAGCACAGATACGCAGTATTTT.

The V call is TRBV5-4, the J call TRBJ2-7; TRBD1 aligns across 7 bases. Germline V gives CDR1 SGHNT, CDR2 YYREEE (reference sequence). The CDR3 is 14 amino acids. Trimming removed 2 bases from V and 5 bases from J; junction bases left unmatched: 7. CDR3 sequence (DNA): TGTGCCAGCAGCTTTCGACAGGGAATGGACGAGCAGTACTTC. It specifies CASSFRQGMDEQYF.

J is TRBJ2-7 and V is TRBV10-2, with TRBD1 matching over 8 bases. V lost 11 bases and J lost 3; bases outside the gene matches: 12. The length of the CDR3 is 14 residues. Germline CDR1 and CDR2: WSHSY and SAAADI. In DNA, the CDR3 is TGCGCCGTCGGACAGGGTTATCAAGGCTACGAGCAGTACTTC. Encoded protein: CAVGQGYQGYEQYF.

The chain has TRBV21-1 and TRBJ2-1; the D call TRBD1 from the table was never checked on the DNA. TRBV21-1 is a known pseudogene. The CDR3 sequence is 14 residues long. CDR3 coding DNA: TGTGCCAGCAGCTGGGGGCAGGTACGCGATGAGCAGTTCTTC. This sequence encodes CASSWGQVRDEQFF.

The gene calls are TRBV5-1 and TRBJ2-7; D might be TRBD1 (6 bases). CDR3 length: 15 residues. V lost 4 bases to trimming and J lost 4 bases, with 18 bases between them. Germline V gene lookup returns CDR1 SGHRS and CDR2 YFSETQ. Here the CDR3 reads CASSASPGTPYEQYF. The DNA of the CDR3 is TGCGCCAGCAGCGCCTCCCCCGGGACACCTTACGAGCAGTACTTC.

This clone was recorded once. This chain uses TRBV24-1 with TRBJ2-3; TRBD2 is a possible D gene (6 bases). The CDR3 is made up of 14 amino acids. Germline lookup yields CDR1 KGHDR and CDR2 SFDVKD. V shed 6 bases and J shed 4 bases, with 13 bases lying between them. CDR3 amino acids: CATSKDGGPDTQYF. DNA of the CDR3: TGTGCCACCAGTAAGGACGGGGGACCAGATACGCAGTATTTT.